A single sample is the source of the 13 T cell receptor beta chains below, sequenced in a study of memory B cells and T cells in multiple sclerosis (dated by TCRdb to 2017 to 2018). Library prep was done by the immunoSEQ multiplex PCR assay. This is the immuneACCESS table as TCRdb keeps it, with only in-frame sequences that have V and J called. A part of the clones is gone; compared with another copy, unresolved V genes explain less than half, and the rest is unexplained. The sample records roughly 14,000 clones, 69% of which are singletons. The ten top clones hold around 2.5% of the sample. Sample: memory (CD45RO+) CD4+ T cells from blood. Reading the label with the study, this specimen's cell subset or site is: CD45RO+ memory T cells sorted from peripheral blood. These TCRs come from a human donor with multiple sclerosis.

A word on this clone: Other DNA sequences of this sample code for an identical CDR3. The genes are TRBV11-3 and TRBJ1-3, with TRBD1 identical over 10 bases. CDR3 length: 15 amino acids. Trimming at V came to 5 bases and at J to 2 bases, leaving 3 bases not matched to a gene. Germline V gene lookup returns CDR1 SGHNT and CDR2 YENEEA. The CDR3 region has the DNA TGTGCCAGCAGCCCGGGACAGGGGCCTGGAAACACCATATATTTT. Translated, it gives CASSPGQGPGNTIYF.

The CDR3 reads CAWKRRANNEQFF. The CDR3 nucleotides read TGTGCCTGGAAAAGGAGGGCCAACAATGAGCAGTTCTTC. V usage is TRBV30 and J usage is TRBJ2-1; tentative D call: TRBD2 (6 bases). The germline V gene has CDR1 GTSNPN and CDR2 SVGIG (reference sequence). This CDR3 contains 13 residues. With 4 bases removed from V and 5 bases from J, the gap between germline ends came to 12 bases. Filled out from reference TRBV30 and TRBJ2-1, the complete variable domain reads SQTIHQWPATLVQPVGSPLSLECTVEGTSNPNLYWYRQAAGRGLQLLFYSVGIGQISSEVPQNLSASRPQDRQFILSSKKLLLSDSGFYLCAWKRRANNEQFFGPGTRLTVL.

This clone was seen only a few times. The chain employs TRBV7-6 and TRBJ2-1, with D maybe TRBD2 (7 bases). This CDR3 comprises 15 residues. Per the germline V gene, CDR1 is SGHVS and CDR2 is FNYEAQ. V lost 4 bases to trimming and J lost 9 bases, with 19 bases between them. CDR3 in amino acids: CASSSAGGGRREQFF. DNA of the CDR3: TGTGCCAGCAGCTCCGCTGGGGGGGGCAGACGTGAGCAGTTCTTC.

The chain couples TRBV2 to TRBJ1-2, with no clear D. CDR1 is SNHLY and CDR2 is FYNNEI in the germline V gene. The CDR3 loop spans 11 amino acids. Trimming cost V 8 bases and J 3 bases, with 7 bases left between them. The CDR3 sequence: CASASDYGYTF. As DNA, the CDR3 is TGTGCCAGCGCTAGCGACTATGGCTACACCTTC.

This chain joins TRBV27 and TRBJ2-1, with D tentatively TRBD2 (6 bases). CDR1 and CDR2 from the germline V gene are MNHEY and SMNVEV (reference sequence). Trimming pared 4 bases from V and 9 bases from J, leaving 13 bases between. This CDR3 is built from 13 residues. DNA for the CDR3: TGTGCCAGCAGTTCGGGACTTGGCACTGAGCAGTTCTTC. Translated: CASSSGLGTEQFF.

The V gene is TRBV29-1, the J gene TRBJ1-1; 11 bases map to TRBD1. CDR3 size: 14 residues. CDR1 and CDR2 (germline): SQVTM, ANQGSEA. Trimming cost V 7 bases and J 4 bases; bases outside gene matches: 8. The CDR3, as DNA: TGCAGCGGCCGGGACAGGGGGTCGGGCACTGAAGCTTTCTTT. This codes for CSGRDRGSGTEAFF.

There are a few counts of this clone. This sequence joins TRBV6-1 and TRBJ2-4; 8 nucleotides line up with TRBD1. Germline assignment: CDR1 MNHNS and CDR2 SASEGT. V trimming: 2 bases; J trimming: 1 base; junction bases outside the gene matches: 10. This CDR3 is 18 amino acids long. CDR3 in DNA: TGTGCCAGCAGTGAATATGGTACAGGGGGGATGGCCAAAAACATTCAGTACTTC. The encoded protein is CASSEYGTGGMAKNIQYF.

The sample holds a few counts of this clone. This chain uses TRBV28 with TRBJ1-5; no clear D. This CDR3 has 14 residues. With 2 bases removed from V and 2 bases from J, the gap between germline ends came to 7 bases. Looked up from germline, CDR1 is MDHEN and CDR2 is SYDVKM. The CDR3 here is CASSLPGRNQPQHF. CDR3 nucleotides: TGTGCCAGCAGTTTACCAGGCCGCAATCAGCCCCAGCATTTT.

The V call is TRBV14, the J call TRBJ2-2; weak D call: TRBD2 (5 bases). CDR1 and CDR2 (germline): SGHDN, FVKESK. V was clipped by 4 bases and J by 4 bases, with 10 bases between them. The CDR3 is 14 amino acids. CDR3 protein: CASSPGLSTGELFF. The CDR3 DNA follows: TGTGCCAGCAGCCCCGGACTCAGCACCGGGGAGCTGTTTTTT.

This chain joins TRBV7-8 and TRBJ1-5; TRBD1 matches 9 bases. Per germline, CDR1 SGHVS and CDR2 FQNEAQ. This CDR3 is built from 15 residues. The junction had 5 bases not matched to a gene; V was cut back by 1 base and J by 7 bases. CDR3 in amino acids: CASSLGGDRVQPQHF. The CDR3, as DNA: TGTGCCAGCAGCTTAGGTGGGGACAGGGTCCAGCCCCAGCATTTT.

V usage is TRBV9 and J usage is TRBJ2-4, with D hard to call. V was trimmed by 5 bases and J by 0 bases, leaving 9 bases between them. From germline, CDR1 is SGDLS and CDR2 YYNGEE. This CDR3 comprises 14 residues. The CDR3 protein is CASSRTLAKNIQYF. DNA for the CDR3: TGTGCCAGCAGTCGTACTTTAGCCAAAAACATTCAGTACTTC.

The CDR3, as DNA: TGTGCCAGCAGAACACCAGGGGAGGGTACTGAAGCTTTCTTT. Its translation is CASRTPGEGTEAFF. The rearrangement links TRBV6-1 to TRBJ1-1, with TRBD1 as a possible D gene (6 bases). Germline values: CDR1 MNHNS, CDR2 SASEGT. There are 14 residues in the CDR3. With 6 bases removed from V and 5 bases from J, the gap between germline ends came to 16 bases.

The chain is built from TRBV5-1 and TRBJ2-7; D unclear. The V gene lost 0 bases and the J gene lost 6 bases, with 4 bases spanning the gap. Germline V gene sequence: CDR1 SGHRS, CDR2 YFSETQ. This CDR3 has 11 amino acids. CDR3 protein: CASSLEAEQYF. CDR3 bases: TGCGCCAGCAGCTTGGAAGCCGAGCAGTACTTC. The variable domain in full, completed from reference TRBV5-1 and TRBJ2-7, reads KAGVTQTPRYLIKTRGQQVTLSCSPISGHRSVSWYQQTPGQGLQFLFEYFSETQRNKGNFPGRFSGRQFSNSRSEMNVSTLELGDSALYLCASSLEAEQYFGPGTRLTVT.